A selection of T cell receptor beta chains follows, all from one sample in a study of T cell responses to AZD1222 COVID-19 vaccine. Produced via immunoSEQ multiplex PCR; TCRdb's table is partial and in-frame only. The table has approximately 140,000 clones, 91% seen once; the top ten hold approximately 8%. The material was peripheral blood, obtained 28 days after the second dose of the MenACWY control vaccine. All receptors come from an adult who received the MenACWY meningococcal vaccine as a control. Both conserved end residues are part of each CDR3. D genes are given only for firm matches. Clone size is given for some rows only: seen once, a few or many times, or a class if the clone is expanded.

TGTGCCAGCAGCCACTATGGGTCGGGAATATTGGTAGATACGCAGTATTTT | CASSHYGSGILVDTQYF | . | once | TRBJ2-3 | 17 | TRBV27
TGCGCCAGCAGCGACTCCTCCTACGAGCAGTACTTC | CASSDSSYEQYF | . | . | TRBJ2-7 | 12 | TRBV5-1
TGTGCCACCATGGGGTTTTCTAGATCCGCAGATACGCAGTATTTT | CATMGFSRSADTQYF | . | . | TRBJ2-3 | 15 | TRBV6-5
TGTGCCAGCAGGTCAGGGGGCTCCTACAATGAGCAGTTCTTC | CASRSGGSYNEQFF | TRBD1 | . | TRBJ2-1 | 14 | TRBV28
TGTGCCAGCTCACTCATACTAGCGGGAGGCACAGATACGCAGTATTTT | CASSLILAGGTDTQYF | TRBD2 | . | TRBJ2-3 | 16 | TRBV18
TGTGCCAGCAGTTTAAGGGAGGACAGGAGATATGATGGCTACACCTTC | CASSLREDRRYDGYTF | TRBD1 | once | TRBJ1-2 | 16 | TRBV28
TGCGCCAGCAGGGGGGGGCTAGGCTATGGCTACACCTTC | CASRGGLGYGYTF | . | . | TRBJ1-2 | 13 | TRBV5-1
TGCAGCGTTGTAGACAGGGGGTCTGGCAATCAGCCCCAGCATTTT | CSVVDRGSGNQPQHF | TRBD1 | . | TRBJ1-5 | 15 | TRBV29-1
TGTGCCAGTAGTCCGGGACTAGCGGGGGCCGAGCAGTACTTC | CASSPGLAGAEQYF | TRBD2 | . | TRBJ2-7 | 14 | TRBV19
TGTGCCAGCTCACCACCGGGGGGGGCAGGTGAAAAACTGTTTTTT | CASSPPGGAGEKLFF | . | . | TRBJ1-4 | 15 | TRBV18
TGCGCCAGCGTGGGACCAACAGGCACCGGGGAGCTGTTTTTT | CASVGPTGTGELFF | . | . | TRBJ2-2 | 14 | TRBV10-2
TGCGCCAGCAGCTCCGAACTCGGCTTTGGCACAGATACGCAGTATTTT | CASSSELGFGTDTQYF | . | once | TRBJ2-3 | 16 | TRBV5-1
TGTGCCAGTAGTCGTCGACAGGGCACCGGGGAGCTGTTTTTT | CASSRRQGTGELFF | TRBD1 | . | TRBJ2-2 | 14 | TRBV19
TGCAGCACGGGACAGGGGAGATCGTATGGCTACACCTTC | CSTGQGRSYGYTF | TRBD1 | . | TRBJ1-2 | 13 | TRBV29-1
TGCGCCAGCAGCTTTGGAGGTTCTGGCAATGAGCAGTTCTTC | CASSFGGSGNEQFF | . | . | TRBJ2-1 | 14 | TRBV5-1
TGTGCCATCAGTGTGACATCGAACACTGAAGCTTTCTTT | CAISVTSNTEAFF | . | . | TRBJ1-1 | 13 | TRBV10-3
TGCGCCAGCAGCTTGGTAGTTTCAGAGACCCAGTACTTC | CASSLVVSETQYF | . | . | TRBJ2-5 | 13 | TRBV5-1
TGTGCCAGTAGTATAGATCGACTAGCGGGAGTCAGAGATGAGCAGTTCTTC | CASSIDRLAGVRDEQFF | TRBD2 | . | TRBJ2-1 | 17 | TRBV19
TGTGCTAGTGGTTTGTGGCAATTTGAGCAGTTCTTC | CASGLWQFEQFF | . | once | TRBJ2-1 | 12 | TRBV12-5
TGTGCCAGCAGACCGGGACAGGGCTACGAGCAGTACTTC | CASRPGQGYEQYF | TRBD1 | . | TRBJ2-7 | 13 | TRBV28